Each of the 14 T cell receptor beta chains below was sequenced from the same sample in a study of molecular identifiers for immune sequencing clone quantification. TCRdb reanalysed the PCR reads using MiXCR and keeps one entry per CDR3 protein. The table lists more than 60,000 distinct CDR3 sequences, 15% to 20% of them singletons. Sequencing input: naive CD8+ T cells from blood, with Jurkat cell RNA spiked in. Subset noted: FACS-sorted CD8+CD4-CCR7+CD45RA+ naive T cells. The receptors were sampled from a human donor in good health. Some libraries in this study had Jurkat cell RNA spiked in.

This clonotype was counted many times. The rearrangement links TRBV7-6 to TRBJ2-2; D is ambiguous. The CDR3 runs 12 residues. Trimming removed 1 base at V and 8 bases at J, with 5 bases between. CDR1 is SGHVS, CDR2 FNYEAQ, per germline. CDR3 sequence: CASSLGVGELFF. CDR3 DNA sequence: TGTGCCAGCAGCTTAGGCGTAGGGGAGCTGTTTTTT.

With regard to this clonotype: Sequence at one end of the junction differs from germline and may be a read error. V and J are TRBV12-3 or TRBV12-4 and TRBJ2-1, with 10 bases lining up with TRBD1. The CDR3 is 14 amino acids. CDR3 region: CASRGTGEYNGQFF. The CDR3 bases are TGTGCCAGCAGAGGGACAGGGGAATACAATGGGCAGTTCTTC.

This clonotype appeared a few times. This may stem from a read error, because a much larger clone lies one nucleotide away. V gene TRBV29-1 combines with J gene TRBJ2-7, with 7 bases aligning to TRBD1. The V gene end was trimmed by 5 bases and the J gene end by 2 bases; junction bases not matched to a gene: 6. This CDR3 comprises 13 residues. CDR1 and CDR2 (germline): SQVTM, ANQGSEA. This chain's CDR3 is CSVSDRSPYEQYF. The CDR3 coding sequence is TGCAGCGTTTCGGACAGGAGCCCCTACGAGCAGTACTTC.

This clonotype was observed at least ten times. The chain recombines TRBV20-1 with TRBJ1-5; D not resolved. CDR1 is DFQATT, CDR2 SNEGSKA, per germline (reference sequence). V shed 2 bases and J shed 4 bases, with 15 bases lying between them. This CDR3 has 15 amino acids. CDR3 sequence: CSARKSNLGNQPQHF. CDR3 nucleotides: TGCAGTGCTAGAAAAAGCAATCTAGGAAATCAGCCCCAGCATTTT.

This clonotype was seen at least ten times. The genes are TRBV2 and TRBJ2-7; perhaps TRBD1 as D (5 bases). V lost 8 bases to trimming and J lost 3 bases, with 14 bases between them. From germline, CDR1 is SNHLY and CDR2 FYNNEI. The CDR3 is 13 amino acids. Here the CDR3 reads CASHQGLGYEQYF. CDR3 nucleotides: TGTGCCAGCCACCAGGGCCTCGGCTACGAGCAGTACTTC. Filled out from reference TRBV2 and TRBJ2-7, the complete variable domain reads EPEVTQTPSHQVTQMGQEVILRCVPISNHLYFYWYRQILGQKVEFLVSFYNNEISEKSEIFDDQFSVERPDGSNFTLKIRSTKLEDSAMYFCASHQGLGYEQYFGPGTRLTVT.

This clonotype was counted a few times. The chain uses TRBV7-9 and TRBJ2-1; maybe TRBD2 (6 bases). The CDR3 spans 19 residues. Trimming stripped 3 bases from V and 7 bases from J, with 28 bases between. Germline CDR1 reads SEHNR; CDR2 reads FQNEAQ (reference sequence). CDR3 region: CASSFHGTPPLYGLNEQFF. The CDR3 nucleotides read TGTGCCAGCAGCTTTCACGGGACTCCCCCGCTCTACGGTCTGAATGAGCAGTTCTTC.

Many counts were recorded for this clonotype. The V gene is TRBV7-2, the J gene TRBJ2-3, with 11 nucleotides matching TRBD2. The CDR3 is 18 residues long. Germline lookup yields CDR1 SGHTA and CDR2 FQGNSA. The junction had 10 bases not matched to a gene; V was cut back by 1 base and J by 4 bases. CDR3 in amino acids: CASSLVPSGRSYPDTQYF. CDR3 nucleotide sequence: TGTGCCAGCAGCTTAGTTCCTAGCGGGAGGAGTTACCCAGATACGCAGTATTTT. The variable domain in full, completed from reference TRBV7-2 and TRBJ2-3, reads GAGVSQSPSNKVTEKGKDVELRCDPISGHTALYWYRQSLGQGLEFLIYFQGNSAPDKSGLPSDRFSAERTGGSVSTLTIQRTQQEDSAVYLCASSLVPSGRSYPDTQYFGPGTRLTVL.

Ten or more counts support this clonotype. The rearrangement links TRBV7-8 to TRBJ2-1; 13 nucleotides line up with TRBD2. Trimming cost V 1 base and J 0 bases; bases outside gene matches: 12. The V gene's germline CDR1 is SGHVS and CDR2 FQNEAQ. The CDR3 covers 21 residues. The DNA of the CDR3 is TGTGCCAGCAGCTTAGGCCTGACTAGCGGGAGGACGGAAAGCTCCTACAATGAGCAGTTCTTC. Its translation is CASSLGLTSGRTESSYNEQFF.

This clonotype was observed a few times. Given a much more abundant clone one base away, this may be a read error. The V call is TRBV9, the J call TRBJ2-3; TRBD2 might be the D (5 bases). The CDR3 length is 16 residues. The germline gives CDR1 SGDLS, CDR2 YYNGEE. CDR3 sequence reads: CASSVGMSVAGDTRYF. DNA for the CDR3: TGTGCCAGCAGCGTAGGAATGTCTGTTGCGGGTGATACGCGGTATTTT.

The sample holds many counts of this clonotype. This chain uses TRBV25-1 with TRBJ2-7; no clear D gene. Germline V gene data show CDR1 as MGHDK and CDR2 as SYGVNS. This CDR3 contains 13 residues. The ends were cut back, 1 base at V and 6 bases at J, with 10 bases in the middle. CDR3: CASSESRFGEQYF. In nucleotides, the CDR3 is TGTGCCAGCAGTGAATCCCGTTTCGGCGAGCAGTACTTC.

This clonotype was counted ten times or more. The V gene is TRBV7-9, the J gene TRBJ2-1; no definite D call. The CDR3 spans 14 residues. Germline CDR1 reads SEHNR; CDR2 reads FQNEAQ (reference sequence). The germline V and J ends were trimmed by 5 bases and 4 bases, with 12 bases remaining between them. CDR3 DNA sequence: TGTGCCAGCAGCCTCATACAGAGTTACAATGAGCAGTTCTTC. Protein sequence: CASSLIQSYNEQFF.

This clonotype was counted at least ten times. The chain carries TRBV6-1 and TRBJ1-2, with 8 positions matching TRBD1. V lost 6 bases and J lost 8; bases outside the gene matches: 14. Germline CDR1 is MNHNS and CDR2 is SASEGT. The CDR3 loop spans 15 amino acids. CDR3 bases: TGTGCCAGCAGGCATACCGGGACAGGCTTATGGGGCTACACCTTC. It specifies CASRHTGTGLWGYTF.

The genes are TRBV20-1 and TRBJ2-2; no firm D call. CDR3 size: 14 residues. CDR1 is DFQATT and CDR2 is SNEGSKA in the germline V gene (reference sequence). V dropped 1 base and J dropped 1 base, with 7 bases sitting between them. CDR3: CSARGTQNTGELFF. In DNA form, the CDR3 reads TGCAGTGCTAGAGGGACCCAGAACACCGGGGAGCTGTTTTTT.

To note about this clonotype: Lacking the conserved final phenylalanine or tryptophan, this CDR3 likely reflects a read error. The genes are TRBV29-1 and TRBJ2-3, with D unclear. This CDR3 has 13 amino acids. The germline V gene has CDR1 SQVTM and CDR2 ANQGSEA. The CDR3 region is CSLVSPSRDTQYL. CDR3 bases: TGCAGCCTTGTTAGCCCCAGCAGAGATACGCAGTATCTT.